Listed here are 22 T cell receptor beta chains from one sample, sequenced in a study of blood T cells in healthy people across ages. Sample-barcoded 5' priming and a J-beta primer mix drove a second PCR of 7 to 11 cycles. Via MiXCR, TCRdb re-called the 5' RACE reads, giving one row per CDR3 protein. The table has some 1,500,000 distinct CDR3 sequences, roughly 43% seen once. Source material: blood. The receptors here all came from a woman in her late teens or twenties in good health.

The J gene is TRBJ2-7, the V gene TRBV12-3 or TRBV12-4; D tentatively reads TRBD1 or TRBD2 (5 bases each). Deletions cut 4 bases from V and 4 bases from J, with 14 bases between. This CDR3 has 14 residues. CDR3 DNA: TGTGCCAGCAGTTCACACGGGACCGGTTACGAGCAGTACTTC. Translated, it gives CASSSHGTGYEQYF.

Ten or more counts support this clonotype. V gene TRBV29-1 combines with J gene TRBJ2-1, with 8 nucleotides matching TRBD1. V dropped 8 bases and J dropped 4; count of bases not matched to a gene: 10. The CDR3 has 14 residues. CDR1 SQVTM and CDR2 ANQGSEA come from the germline V gene. CDR3 region: CSTEGQANYNEQFF. CDR3 nucleotide sequence: TGCAGCACCGAGGGACAGGCAAATTACAATGAGCAGTTCTTC.

This clonotype was seen a few times. The chain uses TRBV7-2 and TRBJ2-3; D possibly corresponds to TRBD1 (5 bases). This CDR3 comprises 15 residues. V lost 4 bases and J 4 bases, leaving 15 bases between the germline ends. In germline, CDR1 is SGHTA, CDR2 FQGNSA. As DNA, the CDR3 is TGTGCCAGCAGCTCGACCACCCAACAGGCAGATACGCAGTATTTT. This codes for CASSSTTQQADTQYF. The variable domain in full, completed from reference TRBV7-2 and TRBJ2-3, reads GAGVSQSPSNKVTEKGKDVELRCDPISGHTALYWYRQSLGQGLEFLIYFQGNSAPDKSGLPSDRFSAERTGGSVSTLTIQRTQQEDSAVYLCASSSTTQQADTQYFGPGTRLTVL.

This clonotype was seen only a few times. The chain combines TRBV5-1 with TRBJ1-2; TRBD1 matches 9 bases. Germline CDR1 SGHRS, CDR2 YFSETQ. The V gene end was trimmed by 5 bases and the J gene end by 7 bases; junction bases not matched to a gene: 12. The CDR3 runs to 15 residues. The CDR3 sequence: CASRFGQGYDGGYTF. The CDR3 nucleotides read TGCGCCAGCAGATTTGGACAGGGGTATGATGGTGGCTACACCTTC.

The gene calls are TRBV20-1 and TRBJ1-2, with D possibly matching TRBD1 (5 bases). CDR1 and CDR2 from the germline V gene are DFQATT and SNEGSKA (reference sequence). The CDR3 has 14 amino acids. V lost 1 base and J 2 bases, leaving 11 bases between the germline ends. The CDR3 bases are TGCAGTGCTAGAGTTCCTCGGGACAACTATGGCTACACCTTC. As protein: CSARVPRDNYGYTF.

This clonotype was counted only a few times. The chain joins TRBV5-1 to TRBJ1-1, with TRBD1 identical over 7 bases. V lost 4 bases, J lost 3 bases, and 6 bases stayed unmatched. Germline V gives CDR1 SGHRS, CDR2 YFSETQ. CDR3 length: 14 amino acids. In DNA, the CDR3 is TGCGCCAGCAGCGTCGGGACAGAGTACACTGAAGCTTTCTTT. This gives the protein CASSVGTEYTEAFF.

This chain connects TRBV6-5 to TRBJ2-1; 9 bases line up with TRBD1. This CDR3 contains 15 residues. Germline V gives CDR1 MNHEY, CDR2 SVGAGI. Trimming cost V 8 bases and J 4 bases; bases outside gene matches: 9. Here the CDR3 reads CASGTGQGRYNEQFF. The CDR3 DNA sequence: TGTGCCAGCGGCACAGGACAGGGGAGGTACAATGAGCAGTTCTTC.

A few counts support this clonotype. The gene calls are TRBV7-2 and TRBJ2-3; 8 positions agree with TRBD2. V was pared by 5 bases and J by 0 bases, with 4 bases of the junction left unmatched. Germline V gene sequence: CDR1 SGHTA, CDR2 FQGNSA. CDR3 length: 15 residues. The CDR3 loop is CASSPREGSTDTQYF. Written as DNA, the CDR3 is TGTGCCAGCAGCCCCCGGGAGGGGAGCACAGATACGCAGTATTTT.

This clonotype has just a few counts. This chain joins TRBV6-6 and TRBJ2-2; no clear D gene. The CDR3 runs 14 residues. Germline values: CDR1 MNHNY, CDR2 SVGAGI (reference sequence). With 5 bases removed from V and 6 bases from J, the gap between germline ends came to 13 bases. In nucleotides, the CDR3 is TGTGCCAGCAGTCCAGGCTATTTGGCCGGGGAGCTGTTTTTT. Translating it yields CASSPGYLAGELFF.

This clonotype was counted a few times. The J gene is TRBJ1-2, the V gene TRBV29-1; D unresolved. The CDR3 length is 12 residues. CDR1 and CDR2 (germline): SQVTM, ANQGSEA. V was cut by 6 bases and J by 1 base, with 9 bases left in between. The CDR3 nucleotides are TGCAGCGTGAGGCCTCTTAACTATGGCTACACCTTC. Amino acids: CSVRPLNYGYTF.

The V gene is TRBV9, the J gene TRBJ2-1; 9 bases align to TRBD2. V trimming: 5 bases; J trimming: 4 bases; junction bases outside the gene matches: 7. The CDR3 has 15 amino acids. In germline, CDR1 is SGDLS, CDR2 YYNGEE. The CDR3 DNA reads TGTGCCAGCAGTGGTCTAGCGGGGTTTTACAATGAGCAGTTCTTC. Encoded protein: CASSGLAGFYNEQFF.

This clonotype has a handful of counts. The V call is TRBV27, the J call TRBJ1-2; 8 nucleotides line up with TRBD1. Germline loops: CDR1 MNHEY, CDR2 SMNVEV (reference sequence). CDR3 length equals 13 residues. V lost 6 bases and J lost 8; bases outside the gene matches: 8. As DNA, the CDR3 is TGTGCCAGCAGATGGTCAGGGGGCGAAGGCTACACCTTC. Encoded protein: CASRWSGGEGYTF.

This clonotype has just a few counts. V and J are TRBV20-1 and TRBJ1-2, with D hard to call. V lost 0 bases to trimming and J lost 4 bases, with 15 bases between them. Germline V gene data show CDR1 as DFQATT and CDR2 as SNEGSKA (reference sequence). The CDR3 contains 15 residues. The CDR3 DNA follows: TGCAGTGCTAGAGAGCTTGGTTTGTTAGGCTATGGCTACACCTTC. As protein: CSARELGLLGYGYTF.

The chain recombines TRBV27 with TRBJ2-5; 7 bases are a match to TRBD1. The V gene's germline CDR1 is MNHEY and CDR2 SMNVEV (reference sequence). CDR3 length equals 13 residues. Trimming cost V 4 bases and J 3 bases; bases outside gene matches: 2. The CDR3 region has the DNA TGTGCCAGCAGTTACAGGGGAAAAGAGACCCAGTACTTC. It translates to CASSYRGKETQYF.

The CDR3 nucleotides are TGCGCCAGCAGCTGTGAGACAAATCCCTACGAGCAGTACTTC. It translates to CASSCETNPYEQYF. This sequence joins TRBV5-1 and TRBJ2-7, with D uncertain. CDR3 size: 14 residues. Germline CDR1 is SGHRS and CDR2 is YFSETQ. V was pared by 3 bases and J by 2 bases, with 12 bases between. Combining the CDR3 with reference TRBV5-1 and TRBJ2-7 gives the whole variable domain KAGVTQTPRYLIKTRGQQVTLSCSPISGHRSVSWYQQTPGQGLQFLFEYFSETQRNKGNFPGRFSGRQFSNSRSEMNVSTLELGDSALYLCASSCETNPYEQYFGPGTRLTVT.

This clonotype showed up just a few times. V is TRBV7-9 and J is TRBJ2-3, with TRBD1 matching 10 bases. The germline gives CDR1 SEHNR, CDR2 FQNEAQ (reference sequence). Unmatched junction bases numbered 2, after V lost 5 bases and J lost 6 bases. The CDR3 length is 13 residues. CDR3 DNA sequence: TGTGCCAGCAGCGACAGGGGGCTGGATACGCAGTATTTT. It encodes CASSDRGLDTQYF.

This clonotype was counted a single time. The chain couples TRBV21-1 to TRBJ2-3; TRBD1 is taken as the D call from the table, unchecked against the DNA. TRBV21-1 is listed as a pseudogene. The CDR3 has 16 residues. The CDR3 protein is CASSKAGEQGQDTQYF. CDR3 nucleotide sequence: TGTGCCAGCAGCAAAGCGGGGGAACAGGGGCAGGATACGCAGTATTTT.

This clonotype was detected a few times. Germline is not matched at one junction end, which may reflect a read error. This chain uses TRBV12-3 or TRBV12-4 with TRBJ2-5; TRBD2 matches 12 bases. This CDR3 contains 12 residues. The CDR3 protein is CASSLAGGDQYF. The CDR3 nucleotides read TGTGCCAGCAGTCTAGCGGGGGGGGACCAGTACTTC.

The rearrangement joins TRBV20-1 to TRBJ2-7; no clear D. V was pared by 0 bases and J by 2 bases, with 14 bases between. Germline V gene sequence: CDR1 DFQATT, CDR2 SNEGSKA (reference sequence). The CDR3 runs 15 residues. The CDR3 nucleotides are TGCAGTGCTAGAGATCTGATTAGCAGACCCTACGAGCAGTACTTC. It yields the protein CSARDLISRPYEQYF.

The chain is built from TRBV10-3 and TRBJ2-3; D call uncertain. The CDR3 contains 14 residues. V dropped 0 bases and J dropped 5 bases, with 9 bases sitting between them. Germline loops: CDR1 ENHRY, CDR2 SYGVKD. The CDR3 nucleotides are TGTGCCATCAGTGAGTCGTACAACCTAGATACGCAGTATTTT. Protein sequence: CAISESYNLDTQYF.

The V call is TRBV5-1, the J call TRBJ1-2; D uncertain. V was clipped by 0 bases and J by 5 bases, with 11 bases between them. Germline assignment: CDR1 SGHRS and CDR2 YFSETQ. The CDR3 is made up of 14 amino acids. The CDR3 coding sequence is TGCGCCAGCAGCTTGGATGGTTCGGTTTATGGCTACACCTTC. It encodes CASSLDGSVYGYTF.

Only a few counts were recorded for this clonotype. The rearrangement links TRBV6-1 to TRBJ2-1, with D perhaps being TRBD1 or TRBD2 (6 bases each). Germline V gene sequence: CDR1 MNHNS, CDR2 SASEGT. There are 15 residues in the CDR3. Trimming pared 2 bases from V and 8 bases from J, leaving 16 bases between. The chain's CDR3 is CASSETQWGAYEQFF. CDR3 bases: TGTGCCAGCAGTGAAACCCAGTGGGGGGCCTATGAGCAGTTCTTC.